This TCR beta chain was documented in a study of shared clonotypes between healthy human individuals. The protocol was immunoSEQ multiplex PCR, while the TCRdb copy is restricted to in-frame clones and leaves out a portion. Of 2 million to 2.5 million clones listed, roughly 95% are singletons. The trim removed 10 bases at V and 10 bases at J, leaving 16 bases unmatched. CDR3 length: 14 residues. Germline CDR1 reads MNHEY; CDR2 reads SVGAGI. This chain links TRBV6-5 with TRBJ2-1; TRBD2 matches at 7 bases. The sequenced sample consisted of naive CD4+ T cells sorted from blood. Subset meaning: CD45RA+ positively selected. The TCR originated in a man aged 18 to 29 in good health. The CDR3 reads CATQRSGGAREQFF. The DNA for the CDR3 is TGTGCCACCCAGAGGTCGGGAGGAGCCCGGGAGCAGTTCTTC.